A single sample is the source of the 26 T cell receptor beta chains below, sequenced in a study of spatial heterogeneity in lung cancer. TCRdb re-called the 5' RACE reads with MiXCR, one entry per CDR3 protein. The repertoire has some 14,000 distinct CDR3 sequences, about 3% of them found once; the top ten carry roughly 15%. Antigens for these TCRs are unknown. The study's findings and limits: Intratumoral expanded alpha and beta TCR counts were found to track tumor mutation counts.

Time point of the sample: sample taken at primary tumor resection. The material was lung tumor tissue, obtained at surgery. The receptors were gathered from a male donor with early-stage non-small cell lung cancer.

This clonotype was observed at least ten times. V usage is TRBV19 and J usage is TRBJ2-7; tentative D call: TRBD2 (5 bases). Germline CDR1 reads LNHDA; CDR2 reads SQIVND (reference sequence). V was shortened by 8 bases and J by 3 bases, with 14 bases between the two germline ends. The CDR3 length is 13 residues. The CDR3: CASGRGQDYEQYF. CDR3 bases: TGTGCCAGTGGGCGAGGGCAAGACTACGAGCAGTACTTC.

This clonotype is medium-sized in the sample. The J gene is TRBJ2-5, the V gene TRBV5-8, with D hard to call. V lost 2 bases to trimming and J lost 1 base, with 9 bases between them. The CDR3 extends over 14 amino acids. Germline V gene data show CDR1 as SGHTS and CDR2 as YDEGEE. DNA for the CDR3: TGTGCCAGCAGCTTTCTCCAGGCCCAAGAGACCCAGTACTTC. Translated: CASSFLQAQETQYF.

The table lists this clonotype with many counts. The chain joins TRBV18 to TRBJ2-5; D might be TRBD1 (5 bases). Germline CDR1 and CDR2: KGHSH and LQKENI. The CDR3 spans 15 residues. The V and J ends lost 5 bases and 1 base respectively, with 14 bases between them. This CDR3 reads CASSAQARFQETQYF. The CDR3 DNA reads TGTGCCAGCTCAGCACAGGCGAGGTTCCAAGAGACCCAGTACTTC.

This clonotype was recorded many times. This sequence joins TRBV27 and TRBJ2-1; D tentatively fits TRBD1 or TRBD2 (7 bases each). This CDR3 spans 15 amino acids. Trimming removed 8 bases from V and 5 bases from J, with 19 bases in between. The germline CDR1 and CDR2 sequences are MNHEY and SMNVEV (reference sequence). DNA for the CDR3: TGTGCCAGCTGGGGGGAGGGGGCCGTGAACAATGAGCAGTTCTTC. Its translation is CASWGEGAVNNEQFF.

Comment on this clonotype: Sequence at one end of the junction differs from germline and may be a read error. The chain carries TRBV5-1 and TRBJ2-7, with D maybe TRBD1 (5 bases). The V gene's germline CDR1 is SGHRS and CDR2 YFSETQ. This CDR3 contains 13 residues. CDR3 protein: CASSLDSPYEQNF. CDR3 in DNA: TGCGCCAGCAGCTTAGACAGCCCCTACGAGCAGAACTTC.

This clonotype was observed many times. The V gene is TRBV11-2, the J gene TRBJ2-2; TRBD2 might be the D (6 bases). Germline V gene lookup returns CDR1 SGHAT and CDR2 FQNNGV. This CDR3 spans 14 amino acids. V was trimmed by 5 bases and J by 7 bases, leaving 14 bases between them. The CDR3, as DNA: TGTGCCAGCAGCCCCGTTGCGGGGCTCGGGGAGCTGTTTTTT. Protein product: CASSPVAGLGELFF.

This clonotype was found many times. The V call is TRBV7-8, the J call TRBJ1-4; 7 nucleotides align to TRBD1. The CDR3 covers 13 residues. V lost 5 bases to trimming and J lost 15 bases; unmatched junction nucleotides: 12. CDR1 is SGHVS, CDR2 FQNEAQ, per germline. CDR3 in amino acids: CASSPSRDSGVFF. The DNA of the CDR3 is TGTGCCAGCAGCCCGAGCCGGGACAGTGGAGTGTTTTTT.

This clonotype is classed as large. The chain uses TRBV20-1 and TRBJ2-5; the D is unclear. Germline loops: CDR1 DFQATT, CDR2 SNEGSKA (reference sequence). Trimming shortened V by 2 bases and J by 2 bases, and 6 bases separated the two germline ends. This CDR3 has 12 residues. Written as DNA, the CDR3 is TGCAGTGCTAGACCCCGACAAGAGACCCAGTACTTC. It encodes CSARPRQETQYF.

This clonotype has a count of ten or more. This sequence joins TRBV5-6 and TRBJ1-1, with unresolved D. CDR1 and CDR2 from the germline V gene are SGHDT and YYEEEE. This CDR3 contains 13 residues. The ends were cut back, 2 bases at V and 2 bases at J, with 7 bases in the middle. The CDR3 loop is CASSLRGNTEAFF. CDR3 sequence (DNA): TGTGCCAGCAGCTTAAGAGGAAACACTGAAGCTTTCTTT. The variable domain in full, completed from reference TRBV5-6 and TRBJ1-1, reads DAGVTQSPTHLIKTRGQQVTLRCSPKSGHDTVSWYQQALGQGPQFIFQYYEEEERQRGNFPDRFSGHQFPNYSSELNVNALLLGDSALYLCASSLRGNTEAFFGQGTRLTVV.

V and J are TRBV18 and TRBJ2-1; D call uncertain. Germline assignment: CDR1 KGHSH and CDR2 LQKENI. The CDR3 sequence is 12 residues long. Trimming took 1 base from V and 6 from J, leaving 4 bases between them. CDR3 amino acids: CASSPLGNEQFF. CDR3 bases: TGTGCCAGCTCACCACTGGGCAATGAGCAGTTCTTC.

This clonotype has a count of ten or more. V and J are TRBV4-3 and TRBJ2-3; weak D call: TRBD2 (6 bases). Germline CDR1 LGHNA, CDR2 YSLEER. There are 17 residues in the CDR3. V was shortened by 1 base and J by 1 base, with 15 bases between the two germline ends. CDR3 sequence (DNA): TGCGCCAGCAGCCAAGCGGAATGGGAGGTACGCACAGATACGCAGTATTTT. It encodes CASSQAEWEVRTDTQYF.

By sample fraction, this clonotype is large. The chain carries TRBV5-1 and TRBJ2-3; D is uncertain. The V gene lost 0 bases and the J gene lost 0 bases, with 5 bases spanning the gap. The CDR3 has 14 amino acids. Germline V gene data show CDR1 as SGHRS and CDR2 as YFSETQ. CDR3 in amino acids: CASSLVLSTDTQYF. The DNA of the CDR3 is TGCGCCAGCAGCTTGGTCTTGAGCACAGATACGCAGTATTTT.

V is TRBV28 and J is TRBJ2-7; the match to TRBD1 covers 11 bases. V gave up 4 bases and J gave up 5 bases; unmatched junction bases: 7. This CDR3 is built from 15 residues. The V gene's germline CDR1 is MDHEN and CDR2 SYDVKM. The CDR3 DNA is TGTGCCAGCAGTTCCCTGGGACAGGGGGTCAACGAGCAGTACTTC. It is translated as CASSSLGQGVNEQYF.

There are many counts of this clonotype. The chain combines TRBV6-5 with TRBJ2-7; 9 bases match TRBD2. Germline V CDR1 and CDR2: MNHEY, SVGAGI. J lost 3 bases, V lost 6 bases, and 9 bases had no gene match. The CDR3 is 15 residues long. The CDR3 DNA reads TGTGCCAGCAGAATAAGAGCGGGGGGCTTCTACGAGCAGTACTTC. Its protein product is CASRIRAGGFYEQYF.

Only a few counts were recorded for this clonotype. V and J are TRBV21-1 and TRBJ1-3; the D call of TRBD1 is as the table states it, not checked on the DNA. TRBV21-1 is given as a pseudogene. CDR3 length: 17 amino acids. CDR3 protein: CASSKFGARTSGNTIYF. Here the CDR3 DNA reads TGTGCCAGCAGCAAATTTGGGGCACGCACATCTGGAAACACCATATATTTT.

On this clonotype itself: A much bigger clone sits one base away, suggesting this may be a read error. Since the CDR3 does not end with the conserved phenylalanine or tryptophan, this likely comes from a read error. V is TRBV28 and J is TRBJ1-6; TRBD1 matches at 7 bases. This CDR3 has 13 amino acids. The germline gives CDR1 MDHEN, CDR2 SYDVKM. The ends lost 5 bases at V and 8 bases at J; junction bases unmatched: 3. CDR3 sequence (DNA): TGTGCCAGCAGTGGGACAGCCTATTCACCCCTCCACCTT. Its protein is CASSGTAYSPLHL.

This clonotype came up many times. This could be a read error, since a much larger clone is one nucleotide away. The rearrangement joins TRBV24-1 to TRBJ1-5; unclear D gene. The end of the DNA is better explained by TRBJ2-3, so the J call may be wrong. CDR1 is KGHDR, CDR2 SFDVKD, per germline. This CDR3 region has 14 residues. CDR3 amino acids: CATSDLNGNQPQYF. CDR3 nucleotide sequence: TGTGCCACCAGTGATTTGAATGGGAATCAGCCCCAGTATTTT.

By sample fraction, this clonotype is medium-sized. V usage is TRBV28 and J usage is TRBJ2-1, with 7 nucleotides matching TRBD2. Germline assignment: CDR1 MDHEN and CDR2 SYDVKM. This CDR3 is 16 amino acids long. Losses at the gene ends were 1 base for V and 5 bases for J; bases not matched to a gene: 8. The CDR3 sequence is CASSLFGVAGNNEQFF. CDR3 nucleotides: TGTGCCAGCAGTTTATTTGGGGTAGCGGGTAACAATGAGCAGTTCTTC.

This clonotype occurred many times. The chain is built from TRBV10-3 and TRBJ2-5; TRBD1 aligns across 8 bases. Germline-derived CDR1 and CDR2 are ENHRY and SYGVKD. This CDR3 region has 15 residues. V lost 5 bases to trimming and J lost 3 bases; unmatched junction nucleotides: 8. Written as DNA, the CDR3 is TGTGCCATCAGTTCCGGACAGGGCCTAAAAGAGACCCAGTACTTC. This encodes CAISSGQGLKETQYF.

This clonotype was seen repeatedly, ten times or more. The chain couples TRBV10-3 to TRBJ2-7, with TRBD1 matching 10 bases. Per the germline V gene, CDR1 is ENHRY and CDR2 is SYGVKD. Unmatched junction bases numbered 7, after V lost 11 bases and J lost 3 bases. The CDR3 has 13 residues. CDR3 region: CAVAWTGGYEQYF. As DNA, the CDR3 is TGTGCCGTGGCTTGGACAGGGGGCTACGAGCAGTACTTC.

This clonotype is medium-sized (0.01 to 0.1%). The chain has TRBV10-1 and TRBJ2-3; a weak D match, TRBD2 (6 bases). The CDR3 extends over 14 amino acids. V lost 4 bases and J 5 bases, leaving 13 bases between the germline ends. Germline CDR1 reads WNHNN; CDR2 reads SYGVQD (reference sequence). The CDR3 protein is CASSVRGVEDTQYF. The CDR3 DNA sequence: TGCGCCAGCAGTGTTCGCGGGGTCGAAGATACGCAGTATTTT.

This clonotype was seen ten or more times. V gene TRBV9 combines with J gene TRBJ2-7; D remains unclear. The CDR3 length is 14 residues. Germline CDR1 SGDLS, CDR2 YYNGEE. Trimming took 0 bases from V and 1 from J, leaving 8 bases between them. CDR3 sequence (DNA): TGTGCCAGCAGCGTAGATCTGGGGTCCTACGAGCAGTACTTC. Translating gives CASSVDLGSYEQYF.

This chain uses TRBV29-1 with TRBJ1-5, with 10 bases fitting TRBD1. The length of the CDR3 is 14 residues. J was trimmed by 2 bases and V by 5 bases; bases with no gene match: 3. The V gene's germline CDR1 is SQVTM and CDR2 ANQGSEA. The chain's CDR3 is CSVTGTGGNQPQHF. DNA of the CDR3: TGCAGCGTTACCGGGACAGGGGGCAATCAGCCCCAGCATTTT.

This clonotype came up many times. The CDR3 protein is CASSLRTSGARGADTQYF. CDR3 DNA: TGTGCCAGCAGCCTTAGGACTAGCGGGGCCCGGGGAGCAGATACGCAGTATTTT. The chain combines TRBV7-2 with TRBJ2-3; 12 bases line up with TRBD2. The CDR3 contains 18 residues. V was clipped by 5 bases and J by 4 bases; unmatched bases: 13. Germline V CDR1 and CDR2: SGHTA, FQGNSA. Full variable domain (rest looked up from reference TRBV7-2 and TRBJ2-3): GAGVSQSPSNKVTEKGKDVELRCDPISGHTALYWYRQSLGQGLEFLIYFQGNSAPDKSGLPSDRFSAERTGGSVSTLTIQRTQQEDSAVYLCASSLRTSGARGADTQYFGPGTRLTVL.

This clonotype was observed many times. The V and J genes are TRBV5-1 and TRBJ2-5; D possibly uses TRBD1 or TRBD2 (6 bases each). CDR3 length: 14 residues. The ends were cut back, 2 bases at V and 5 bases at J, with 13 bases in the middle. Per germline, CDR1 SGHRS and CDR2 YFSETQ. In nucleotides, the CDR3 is TGCGCCAGCAGCTTAGGGGGGTCTACGGAGACCCAGTACTTC. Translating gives CASSLGGSTETQYF.

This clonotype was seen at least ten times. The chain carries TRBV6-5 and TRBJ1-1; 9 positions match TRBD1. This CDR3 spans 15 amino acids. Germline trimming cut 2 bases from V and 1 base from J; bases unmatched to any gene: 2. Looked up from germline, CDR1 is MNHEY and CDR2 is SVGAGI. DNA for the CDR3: TGTGCCAGCAGTTACGGGGGACAGGGGAACACTGAAGCTTTCTTT. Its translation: CASSYGGQGNTEAFF.